This TCR beta chain was recovered during a study of CD8+ T cells in alopecia areata. The overall study: It was oral tofacitinib, at 5 to 10 mg twice daily, that treated patients received. Regarding the study as a whole: Both scalp clonality and the expanded CD8+ clones among the top 100 showed a significant decrease with tofacitinib.

Remarks on this clone: Its antigen is currently unknown.

Treatment: oral pan-JAK inhibitor, 5-10 mg twice daily. Lesional scalp punch biopsies and peripheral blood were collected from alopecia areata patients. Trimming removed 4 bases at V and 8 bases at J, with 11 bases between. Looked up from germline, CDR1 is MNHEY and CDR2 is SVGAGI. The CDR3 contains 13 residues. RNA, once extracted, was reverse transcribed into cDNA for use as the sequencing template. Using immunoSEQ multiplex PCR, the repertoire was profiled, and TCRdb retains in-frame clones only, with some absent. The sample lists about 100,000 clones; roughly 47% were seen once. Sample: CD8+ T cells sorted from blood, taken at week 24, from a patient treated with tofacitinib. The TCR sequence derives from a human donor with alopecia areata. The V call is TRBV6-5, the J call TRBJ1-4; D uncertain. This CDR3 is CASSLYSGEKLFF. For the CDR3, the DNA is TGTGCCAGCAGTTTGTACAGTGGGGAAAAACTGTTTTTT.